This TCR beta chain was sequenced for a study of shared clonotypes between healthy human individuals. Study information: For every donor, three CD4 naive, three CD4 memory, two CD8 naive and one CD8 memory plates were used. General study findings and limits: On the whole, naive subsets had larger estimated richness than memory subsets had.

In regard to this clone: Its antigen remains unidentified. A junction boundary mismatches the germline segment, possibly from a read error.

In the study's own analysis: ImmunoSEQ yielded junction-only sequences lacking quality scores, so filtering differed. The method was immunoSEQ multiplex PCR; TCRdb's version includes in-frame clones alone and lacks a portion of them. V, J and clone size are those of that table, while D and trimming were read from the DNA. The repertoire has more than 2,000,000 clones, 85% to 95% of them found once; the top ten carry roughly 0.14%. The CDR3 has 13 amino acids. CDR1 is SGHRS and CDR2 is YFSETQ in the germline V gene. The TCR originated in a man younger than 35 in good health. The sequenced sample was naive CD4+ T cells sorted from blood. The subset denotes: CD45RA+ positively selected. V usage is TRBV5-1 and J usage is TRBJ1-1; no reliable D call. CDR3 coding DNA: TGCGCCAGCGGCTTGGCGGCGAACACTGAAGCTTTCTTT. It specifies CASGLAANTEAFF.